This T cell receptor (beta chain) emerged from a study of regulatory T cells in long-lasting Graves disease. Combining iRepertoire HTBI primers with Arm-PCR of CDR3 regions, the authors built TCR beta libraries. TCRdb re-called the multiplex PCR reads with MiXCR, one entry per CDR3 protein. Among a few hundred thousand distinct CDR3 sequences listed, around a fifth were seen once. This clonotype was seen many times. The time point: persistent/refractory GD, antithyroid drugs over 5 years with positive TRAb. Following extraction of RNA from PBMCs, that RNA was used to make the TCR library. The germline gives CDR1 MNHNS, CDR2 SASEGT. V trimming: 7 bases; J trimming: 3 bases; junction bases outside the gene matches: 6. This CDR3 has 14 residues.

The J gene is TRBJ1-2, the V gene TRBV6-1; 9 nucleotides agree with TRBD1. The sample in question was peripheral blood mononuclear cells (PBMCs), obtained when the disease was refractory, from a patient treated with antithyroid drugs. The receptor's source is a female donor with Graves disease. For the CDR3, the DNA is TGTGCCAGCATCTCGGACAGGGGATACTATGGCTACACCTTC. It codes for CASISDRGYYGYTF.